The source of this TCR beta chain is a study of T cell repertoires in ileal Crohn's disease. Data came from immunoSEQ multiplex PCR; TCRdb stores just in-frame clones and leaves some out. Of about 16,000 clones listed, about 92% are singletons. CDR1 is SGHTA, CDR2 FQGTGA, per germline. The CDR3 has 14 amino acids. Trimming pared 5 bases from V and 3 bases from J, leaving 10 bases between. The sequenced material came from ileal tissue. The source is an adult with Crohn's disease. This chain joins TRBV7-3 and TRBJ2-2; tentatively, D is TRBD1 (6 bases). CDR3: CASSPGDHTGELFF. The CDR3 bases are TGTGCCAGCAGCCCAGGGGACCACACCGGGGAGCTGTTTTTT.